Following are 29 T cell receptor beta chains from one sample sequenced in a study of blood T cell repertoires in COVID-19. The data were produced by immunoSEQ multiplex PCR, yet TCRdb's version contains in-frame clones alone and is incomplete. There are about 220,000 clones in the sample; approximately 91% occur only once, and 0.72% lies in the top ten. Sample: peripheral blood. The receptor set was obtained from a man aged 40-55 years with acute or convalescent COVID-19.

The chain recombines TRBV21-1 with TRBJ2-7; the D call of TRBD2 is as the table states it, not checked on the DNA. TRBV21-1 is termed a pseudogene. The CDR3 is made up of 15 amino acids. This CDR3 reads CASSKKRETPLREYF. DNA of the CDR3: TGTGCCAGCAGCAAGAAGCGGGAGACTCCCTTACGAGAGTACTTC.

The chain links TRBV6-5 to TRBJ1-3, with unresolved D. Per germline, CDR1 MNHEY and CDR2 SVGAGI. Trimming stripped 6 bases from V and 2 bases from J, with 14 bases between. This CDR3 spans 15 amino acids. CDR3 DNA: TGTGCCAGCAGCCCCCGTGGGCGGGCTGGAAACACCATATATTTT. Protein: CASSPRGRAGNTIYF.

The rearrangement joins TRBV25-1 to TRBJ1-4, with TRBD1 as a possible D gene (6 bases). This CDR3 has 14 amino acids. Deletions cut 5 bases from V and 8 bases from J, with 15 bases between. In germline, CDR1 is MGHDK, CDR2 SYGVNS. CDR3 amino acids: CASSPGALGEKLFF. The CDR3 nucleotides read TGTGCCAGCAGTCCAGGGGCGCTGGGAGAAAAACTGTTTTTT. The whole variable domain, remainder taken from reference TRBV25-1 and TRBJ1-4, is EADIYQTPRYLVIGTGKKITLECSQTMGHDKMYWYQQDPGMELHLIHYSYGVNSTEKGDLSSESTVSRIRTEHFPLTLESARPSHTSQYLCASSPGALGEKLFFGSGTQLSVL.

V gene TRBV3-1 (or the pseudogene TRBV3-2) combines with J gene TRBJ1-2; possible D gene TRBD1, 6 bases. The CDR3 loop spans 13 amino acids. Trimming pared 4 bases from V and 8 bases from J, leaving 14 bases between. CDR1 is LGHDT, CDR2 YNNKEL, per germline (reference sequence). CDR3 nucleotides: TGTGCCAGCAGCCCCAGGGGAAGGACCGGCTACACCTTC. Its protein product is CASSPRGRTGYTF.

The chain carries TRBV7-3 and TRBJ2-5; 8 nucleotides agree with TRBD2. The CDR3 extends over 13 amino acids. V shed 3 bases and J 5 bases; nucleotides not matched to a gene: 2. Germline CDR1 reads SGHTA; CDR2 reads FQGTGA. The CDR3 sequence: CASSFSGTETQYF. The CDR3 DNA reads TGTGCCAGCAGCTTTAGCGGGACTGAGACCCAGTACTTC.

This clone has only one observation. V usage is TRBV7-2 and J usage is TRBJ1-1, with 7 bases identical to TRBD1. With V trimmed by 2 bases and J by 7 bases, 7 bases remained unmatched. Looked up from germline, CDR1 is SGHTA and CDR2 is FQGNSA. The CDR3 contains 14 residues. The CDR3 spells CASSLSQGNYEAFF. In DNA form, the CDR3 reads TGTGCCAGCAGCTTATCACAGGGGAACTATGAAGCTTTCTTT.

The CDR3 region is CASSPTTSGVGNEQFF. The CDR3 coding sequence is TGTGCCAGCAGTCCAACGACTAGCGGGGTAGGAAATGAGCAGTTCTTC. This chain joins TRBV28 and TRBJ2-1, with 11 bases that match TRBD2. Trimming removed 5 bases from V and 7 bases from J; junction bases left unmatched: 10. The CDR3 covers 16 residues. Germline CDR1 and CDR2: MDHEN and SYDVKM.

The rearrangement links TRBV5-1 to TRBJ2-3; TRBD2 might be the D (5 bases). The CDR3 length is 17 residues. The ends were cut back, 0 bases at V and 1 base at J, with 15 bases in the middle. The germline V gene encodes CDR1 SGHRS and CDR2 YFSETQ. CDR3 region: CASSLAASNQGTDTQYF. The CDR3 region has the DNA TGCGCCAGCAGCTTGGCGGCTAGCAACCAAGGCACAGATACGCAGTATTTT.

This sequence joins TRBV19 and TRBJ1-1, with 8 bases that match TRBD1. The CDR3 length is 18 residues. Germline lookup yields CDR1 LNHDA and CDR2 SQIVND (reference sequence). J gave up 4 bases and V 5 bases, and 18 bases lay outside the gene matches. CDR3 sequence (DNA): TGTGCCAGTAGTTATGGCCCCCGGACAGGGAGTGTCGGCACTGAAGCTTTCTTT. This codes for CASSYGPRTGSVGTEAFF. Full variable domain (remainder filled in from reference TRBV19 and TRBJ1-1): DGGITQSPKYLFRKEGQNVTLSCEQNLNHDAMYWYRQDPGQGLRLIYYSQIVNDFQKGDIAEGYSVSREKKESFPLTVTSAQKNPTAFYLCASSYGPRTGSVGTEAFFGQGTRLTVV.

The chain is built from TRBV7-2 and TRBJ1-4; possible D gene TRBD1, 6 bases. The germline V and J ends were trimmed by 2 bases and 8 bases, with 15 bases remaining between them. Germline V gene lookup returns CDR1 SGHTA and CDR2 FQGNSA. The CDR3 is 15 amino acids. CDR3 coding DNA: TGTGCCAGCAGCTTATTGAACAGGGAAAGGGAAAAACTGTTTTTT. Protein: CASSLLNREREKLFF.

CDR3 coding DNA: TGTGCCAGCAGCCTAGATAGCGGGGGGGCGTGGAATACGCAGTATTTT. This gives the protein CASSLDSGGAWNTQYF. The chain uses TRBV3-1 (or the pseudogene TRBV3-2) and TRBJ2-3, with 11 bases aligning to TRBD2. V lost 4 bases and J lost 7; bases outside the gene matches: 10. This CDR3 has 16 residues. From germline, CDR1 is LGHDT and CDR2 YNNKEL (reference sequence).

J is TRBJ2-2 and V is TRBV6-2 or TRBV6-3; D might be TRBD2 (5 bases). CDR3 length equals 16 residues. V lost 2 bases, J lost 4 bases, and 14 bases lay in between. Germline V CDR1 and CDR2: MNHEY, SVGEGT. This chain's CDR3 is CASSYEAGGITGELFF. CDR3 nucleotide sequence: TGTGCCAGCAGTTACGAAGCAGGAGGTATCACCGGGGAGCTGTTTTTT.

This clone has only a few counts. This sequence joins TRBV19 and TRBJ2-1, with TRBD2 matching over 14 bases. This CDR3 has 18 residues. V shed 7 bases, J shed 7 bases, and the junction held 15 bases outside the gene matches. CDR1 is LNHDA, CDR2 SQIVND, per germline (reference sequence). This CDR3 is CASKSGQAGLAGGNEQFF. CDR3 in DNA: TGTGCCAGTAAATCCGGGCAGGCTGGACTAGCGGGAGGTAATGAGCAGTTCTTC.

This clone was found once. This chain uses TRBV11-2 with TRBJ2-3; D possibly corresponds to TRBD1 (5 bases). The CDR3 spans 14 residues. Germline V gene sequence: CDR1 SGHAT, CDR2 FQNNGV. V was shortened by 4 bases and J by 0 bases, with 8 bases between the two germline ends. The CDR3 sequence is CASSWTPSTDTQYF. The CDR3 DNA sequence: TGTGCCAGCAGCTGGACACCCAGCACAGATACGCAGTATTTT.

This sequence joins TRBV7-2 and TRBJ2-2, with TRBD1 as a possible D gene (7 bases). The germline V gene encodes CDR1 SGHTA and CDR2 FQGNSA. This CDR3 spans 14 amino acids. The ends were cut back, 3 bases at V and 7 bases at J, with 12 bases in the middle. DNA for the CDR3: TGTGCCAGCAGCTTGGGACAGCGGGTCGGGGAGCTGTTTTTT. Encoded protein: CASSLGQRVGELFF.

A single count supports this clone. In the same sample, other DNA sequences code for this CDR3. The chain combines TRBV7-9 with TRBJ1-5, with 7 nucleotides matching TRBD1. V was pared by 3 bases and J by 4 bases, with 3 bases of the junction left unmatched. This CDR3 has 14 residues. CDR1 and CDR2 (germline): SEHNR, FQNEAQ (reference sequence). In DNA form, the CDR3 reads TGTGCCAGCAGCTTGGGACAGCTTAATCAGCCCCAGCATTTT. Translating gives CASSLGQLNQPQHF.

V and J are TRBV7-8 and TRBJ1-2, with D possibly matching TRBD1 (5 bases). The germline V gene encodes CDR1 SGHVS and CDR2 FQNEAQ. The CDR3 covers 14 residues. Trimming took 1 base from V and 3 from J, leaving 9 bases between them. The chain's CDR3 is CASSLGPTDYGYTF. DNA of the CDR3: TGTGCCAGCAGCTTAGGTCCGACAGACTATGGCTACACCTTC.

The V and J genes are TRBV28 and TRBJ2-2; TRBD2 aligns across 7 bases. The germline V gene encodes CDR1 MDHEN and CDR2 SYDVKM. Trimming at V came to 7 bases and at J to 0 bases, leaving 5 bases not matched to a gene. The CDR3 loop spans 15 amino acids. The CDR3 reads CASKKRDTNTGELFF. In DNA form, the CDR3 reads TGTGCCAGCAAGAAGCGGGATACGAACACCGGGGAGCTGTTTTTT.

CDR3 bases: TGTGCCAGCAGCCAAGTGGGGGCGGGAGCTTACAATGAGCAGTTCTTC. Protein: CASSQVGAGAYNEQFF. The chain links TRBV3-1 (or the pseudogene TRBV3-2) to TRBJ2-1; D is possibly TRBD2 (7 bases). The CDR3 has 16 amino acids. Deletions cut 1 base from V and 4 bases from J, with 14 bases between. Looked up from germline, CDR1 is LGHDT and CDR2 is YNNKEL (reference sequence).

The genes are TRBV3-1 (or the pseudogene TRBV3-2) and TRBJ2-7; TRBD1 might be the D (5 bases). V lost 0 bases and J 2 bases, leaving 11 bases between the germline ends. This CDR3 spans 15 amino acids. CDR1 LGHDT and CDR2 YNNKEL come from the germline V gene (reference sequence). CDR3 in amino acids: CASSQDPSGTYEQYF. The CDR3 region has the DNA TGTGCCAGCAGCCAAGATCCCTCAGGGACCTACGAGCAGTACTTC.

This chain uses TRBV11-3 with TRBJ1-3; D gene unclear. The ends were cut back, 3 bases at V and 0 bases at J, with 12 bases in the middle. This CDR3 region has 16 residues. The germline CDR1 and CDR2 sequences are SGHNT and YENEEA. Here the CDR3 reads CASSFSQQLSGNTIYF. The CDR3 DNA reads TGTGCCAGCAGCTTTTCCCAACAGCTCTCTGGAAACACCATATATTTT. The full variable domain, with the rest looked up from reference TRBV11-3 and TRBJ1-3, is EAGVVQSPRYKIIEKKQPVAFWCNPISGHNTLYWYLQNLGQGPELLIRYENEEAVDDSQLPKDRFSAERLKGVDSTLKIQPAELGDSAVYLCASSFSQQLSGNTIYFGEGSWLTVV.

V is TRBV5-6 and J is TRBJ1-3; D gene unclear. CDR1 SGHDT and CDR2 YYEEEE come from the germline V gene. With 1 base removed from V and 4 bases from J, the gap between germline ends came to 9 bases. The CDR3 sequence is 14 residues long. Here the CDR3 reads CASSLRGVGNTIYF. The CDR3 DNA follows: TGTGCCAGCAGCTTGCGCGGGGTCGGAAACACCATATATTTT.

The V gene is TRBV13, the J gene TRBJ2-2; 9 bases align to TRBD2. With 4 bases clipped from V and 5 bases from J, the junction kept 8 bases outside the gene matches. The CDR3 covers 16 residues. Germline CDR1 is PRHDT and CDR2 is FYEKMQ (reference sequence). CDR3 protein: CASSYPGLAGTGELFF. The CDR3 DNA sequence: TGTGCCAGCAGCTACCCCGGGCTAGCGGGGACCGGGGAGCTGTTTTTT.

This sequence joins TRBV11-2 and TRBJ2-2; D ambiguous. The ends were cut back, 1 base at V and 0 bases at J, with 6 bases in the middle. The germline V gene has CDR1 SGHAT and CDR2 FQNNGV. The CDR3 has 15 amino acids. The CDR3 sequence: CASSLVVPNTGELFF. The CDR3, as DNA: TGTGCCAGCAGCTTAGTAGTTCCGAACACCGGGGAGCTGTTTTTT.

This clone was seen a single time. This chain joins TRBV11-2 and TRBJ1-6; 8 nucleotides agree with TRBD1. Losses at the gene ends were 4 bases for V and 8 bases for J; bases not matched to a gene: 10. The V gene's germline CDR1 is SGHAT and CDR2 FQNNGV. The CDR3 spans 16 residues. CDR3 protein: CASSSGQGARYSPLHF. CDR3 in DNA: TGTGCCAGCAGCTCGGGGCAGGGGGCGAGGTATTCACCCCTCCACTTT.

V and J are TRBV6-5 and TRBJ2-3, with 9 bases that match TRBD2. Germline-derived CDR1 and CDR2 are MNHEY and SVGAGI. This CDR3 contains 15 residues. V was clipped by 6 bases and J by 2 bases; unmatched bases: 6. CDR3 nucleotide sequence: TGTGCCAGCAGGAAAAGCGGGGGGAACACAGATACGCAGTATTTT. Residues: CASRKSGGNTDTQYF.

The chain joins TRBV6-2 or TRBV6-3 to TRBJ1-1, with 11 bases that match TRBD1. Germline-derived CDR1 and CDR2 are MNHEY and SVGEGT. V lost 5 bases and J lost 4; bases outside the gene matches: 3. This CDR3 has 14 amino acids. The DNA for the CDR3 is TGTGCCAGCAGTACCGGGACAGGGGGCACTGAAGCTTTCTTT. Encoded protein: CASSTGTGGTEAFF.

The rearrangement links TRBV19 to TRBJ2-1; no reliable D call. Deletions cut 4 bases from V and 6 bases from J, with 16 bases between. From germline, CDR1 is LNHDA and CDR2 SQIVND (reference sequence). The CDR3 has 15 residues. For the CDR3, the DNA is TGTGCCAGTAGTACCCACCTACTATTAGCCAATGAGCAGTTCTTC. Translated: CASSTHLLLANEQFF.

The chain has TRBV12-3 or TRBV12-4 and TRBJ1-2, with a tentative D call TRBD1 (5 bases). The length of the CDR3 is 13 residues. Trimming removed 5 bases from V and 0 bases from J, with 7 bases in between. CDR3 nucleotides: TGTGCCAGCAGTCCGGGGGCTAACTATGGCTACACCTTC. Translation: CASSPGANYGYTF.